This TCR beta chain appears in the sequencing data of a study of blood T cell repertoires in COVID-19. Study-wide background: Collection of acute and convalescent COVID-19 samples took place in the United States, Italy and Spain. Nucleic acid was either cDNA or gDNA, and it came from T cells, B-cell-depleted T cells, or PBMCs.

The study assigned cohorts using participant-reported clinical history. Per the original methods: Nucleated cell counts were estimated from reference gene primer amplification. The data were produced by immunoSEQ multiplex PCR, yet TCRdb's version contains in-frame clones alone and is incomplete. V and J calls and clone size come straight from that table; D and trimming were deduced from the DNA. Among under 300,000 clones listed, approximately 84% were seen once. V was shortened by 5 bases and J by 2 bases, with 10 bases between the two germline ends. Germline V gene sequence: CDR1 SGHNT, CDR2 YENEEA. CDR3 length: 13 amino acids.

Input material: PBMCs or T cells enriched from blood (not recorded which). This chain joins TRBV11-3 and TRBJ2-7, with D hard to call. The TCR sequence derives from a middle-aged woman with acute COVID-19. Written as DNA, the CDR3 is TGTGCCAGCAGCCTGAGCAGCGCCTACGAGCAGTACTTC. It specifies CASSLSSAYEQYF.